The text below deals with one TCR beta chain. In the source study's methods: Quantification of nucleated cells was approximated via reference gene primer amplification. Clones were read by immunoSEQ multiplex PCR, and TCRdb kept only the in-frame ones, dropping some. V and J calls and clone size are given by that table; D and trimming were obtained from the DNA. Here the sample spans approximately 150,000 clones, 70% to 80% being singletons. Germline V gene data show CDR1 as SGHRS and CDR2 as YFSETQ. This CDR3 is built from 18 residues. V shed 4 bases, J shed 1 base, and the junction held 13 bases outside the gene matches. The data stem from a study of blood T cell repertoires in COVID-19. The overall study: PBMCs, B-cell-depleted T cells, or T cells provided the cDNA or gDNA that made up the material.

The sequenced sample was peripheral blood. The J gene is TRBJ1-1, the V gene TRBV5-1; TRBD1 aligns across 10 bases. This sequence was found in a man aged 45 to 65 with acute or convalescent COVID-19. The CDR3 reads CASSPGWGQGRKNTEAFF. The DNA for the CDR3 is TGCGCCAGCAGCCCAGGTTGGGGACAGGGGCGGAAGAACACTGAAGCTTTCTTT.